Reported below is one T cell receptor (beta chain). The data were produced by immunoSEQ multiplex PCR, yet TCRdb's version contains in-frame clones alone and is incomplete. The sample shows 350,000 to 400,000 clones, less than 90% of them seen only once. This entry is derived from a study of blood T cell repertoires in COVID-19. Study at large: Acute and convalescent COVID-19 specimens originated in the United States, Italy and Spain.

Looked up from germline, CDR1 is SGDLS and CDR2 is YYNGEE. V was trimmed by 0 bases and J by 2 bases, leaving 15 bases between them. The CDR3 totals 17 residues. V and J are TRBV9 and TRBJ1-3; D is ambiguous. The sequence came from a woman between 55 and 75 years old with COVID-19, enrolled during active disease. Sequenced: peripheral blood. CDR3 amino acids: CASSVALSGETGNTIYF. Here the CDR3 DNA reads TGTGCCAGCAGCGTAGCACTGAGCGGTGAGACTGGAAACACCATATATTTT. The complete variable domain, with remaining parts taken from reference TRBV9 and TRBJ1-3, reads DSGVTQTPKHLITATGQRVTLRCSPRSGDLSVYWYQQSLDQGLQFLIQYYNGEERAKGNILERFSAQQFPDLHSELNLSSLELGDSALYFCASSVALSGETGNTIYFGEGSWLTVV.